This TCR beta chain was captured by sequencing in a study of regulatory T cells in long-lasting Graves disease. Documented time point: newly diagnosed GD, antithyroid drugs for less than 3 months. PBMCs were the source of the RNA used for TCR sequencing. Unmatched junction bases numbered 11, after V lost 5 bases and J lost 5 bases. The CDR3 is 16 amino acids. This clonotype was counted many times. Investigators prepared the TCR beta libraries by applying iRepertoire HTBI primers and Arm-PCR of CDR3 regions. From the multiplex PCR reads, TCRdb called clonotypes with MiXCR, one entry per CDR3 protein. Of roughly 410,000 distinct CDR3 sequences in the sample, 14% to 15% were seen once. These records were also assigned to another study, of T cells in Graves' hyperthyroidism and ophthalmopathy. According to that study: Ophthalmopathy was model-predicted a median approximately 6.4 months pre-onset.

The V gene is TRBV12-3 or TRBV12-4, the J gene TRBJ2-3; 9 nucleotides align to TRBD2. This sequence was found in a woman between 40 and 55 years old with Graves disease. Sequencing used peripheral blood mononuclear cells (PBMCs), obtained at new diagnosis, from a patient treated with antithyroid drugs. The CDR3 DNA is TGTGCCAGCAGTCCCCCTCGCGGGAGGGCCGGAGATACGCAGTATTTT. Translation gives CASSPPRGRAGDTQYF.